The rows below give T cell receptor beta chains drawn from one sample of a study of blood T cell repertoires in COVID-19. Clones were read by immunoSEQ multiplex PCR, and TCRdb kept only the in-frame ones, dropping some. The sample has some 76,000 clones, roughly four fifths seen once. Input material: peripheral blood. The receptors were sampled from a human donor in a cohort sampled during active COVID-19. Each CDR3 is given with its conserved first and last residue. Fields, in order: clone size, J gene, V gene, D gene, CDR3 protein, CDR3 DNA. A D gene is named only where the DNA matches it firmly. For some rows the clone size is stated as once, few or many, or as a class when expanded; others skip it.

size: .; J: TRBJ1-2; V: TRBV5-1; D: .; CDR3: CASSPERTIIGYTF; DNA: TGCGCCAGCAGCCCCGAACGGACAATAATTGGCTACACCTTC
size: .; J: TRBJ1-4; V: TRBV20-1; D: .; CDR3: CSASIGRHEKLFF; DNA: TGCAGTGCTAGTATAGGGAGGCATGAAAAACTGTTTTTT
size: .; J: TRBJ2-3; V: TRBV5-1; D: .; CDR3: CASSRDLDTDTQYF; DNA: TGCGCCAGCAGCCGAGACTTGGACACAGATACGCAGTATTTT
size: .; J: TRBJ1-2; V: TRBV7-2; D: .; CDR3: CASTPSRDYGYTF; DNA: TGTGCCAGCACTCCCAGTCGGGACTATGGCTACACCTTC
size: .; J: TRBJ1-6; V: TRBV7-6; D: .; CDR3: CASSLTQNSPLHF; DNA: TGTGCCAGCAGCCTCACTCAAAATTCACCCCTCCACTTT
size: .; J: TRBJ2-7; V: TRBV19; D: TRBD1; CDR3: CASSIVGQGAYEQYF; DNA: TGTGCCAGTAGTATAGTGGGACAGGGGGCGTACGAGCAGTACTTC
size: .; J: TRBJ1-1; V: TRBV5-1; D: TRBD1; CDR3: CASSFGDRFTEAFF; DNA: TGCGCCAGCAGCTTCGGGGACAGGTTCACTGAAGCTTTCTTT
size: .; J: TRBJ2-7; V: TRBV27; D: .; CDR3: CASSSGGHPSYEQYF; DNA: TGTGCCAGCAGTTCGGGGGGACACCCTTCCTACGAGCAGTACTTC
size: .; J: TRBJ2-3; V: TRBV7-8; D: .; CDR3: CASSFATSSDTQYF; DNA: TGTGCCAGCAGCTTCGCCACTAGCTCAGATACGCAGTATTTT
size: .; J: TRBJ2-4; V: TRBV2; D: .; CDR3: CASRSNRALQYF; DNA: TGTGCCAGCAGATCCAACAGGGCCCTTCAGTACTTC
size: .; J: TRBJ1-4; V: TRBV3-1/TRBV3-2; D: .; CDR3: CASSQGSGINEKLFF; DNA: TGTGCCAGCAGCCAGGGATCAGGGATTAATGAAAAACTGTTTTTT
size: many; J: TRBJ1-5; V: TRBV5-4; D: TRBD1; CDR3: CASSLDRGLNQPQHF; DNA: TGTGCCAGCAGCTTGGACAGGGGGCTAAATCAGCCCCAGCATTTT
size: .; J: TRBJ2-5; V: TRBV6-5; D: .; CDR3: CASSPGRWETQYF; DNA: TGTGCCAGCTCGCCAGGGAGGTGGGAGACCCAGTACTTC
size: .; J: TRBJ2-7; V: TRBV6-5; D: .; CDR3: CAIRTGSSYEQYF; DNA: TGTGCCATCAGGACGGGGAGCTCCTACGAGCAGTACTTC
size: .; J: TRBJ1-2; V: TRBV5-1; D: .; CDR3: CASSLVRQGGGYTF; DNA: TGCGCCAGCAGCTTGGTAAGGCAGGGCGGCGGCTACACCTTC
size: .; J: TRBJ2-6; V: TRBV5-6; D: .; CDR3: CASTPFTPSSGANVLTF; DNA: TGTGCCAGCACCCCCTTCACTCCGAGCTCTGGGGCCAACGTCCTGACTTTC
size: .; J: TRBJ2-3; V: TRBV18; D: .; CDR3: CASSPRATQYF; DNA: TGTGCCAGCTCACCCCGAGCCACGCAGTATTTT
size: once; J: TRBJ1-2; V: TRBV3-1/TRBV3-2; D: .; CDR3: CASSRAGYGYTF; DNA: TGTGCCAGCAGTCGAGCTGGTTATGGCTACACCTTC